This T cell receptor (beta chain) was recovered during a study of blood T cells in healthy people across ages. Using a J-beta primer mix together with a sample-barcoded 5' primer, a second PCR was run for roughly 6 to 12 cycles. TCRdb reanalysed the 5' RACE reads using MiXCR and keeps one entry per CDR3 protein. The sample carries 1 million or so distinct CDR3 sequences, 40% to 45% recorded once. The CDR3 is 14 residues long. Germline V gene data show CDR1 as SGHTA and CDR2 as FQGNSA. Trimming removed 1 base from V and 4 bases from J, with 9 bases in between. Sequenced input: blood. The sequence was obtained from a woman in her sixties in good health. V is TRBV7-2 and J is TRBJ2-3; D unclear. The CDR3, as DNA: TGTGCCAGCAGCTTAGAGCTCCCCCCAGATACGCAGTATTTT. Translating it yields CASSLELPPDTQYF.